Below are 10 T cell receptor beta chains sequenced from a single sample in a study of blood T cell repertoires in COVID-19. Measured with immunoSEQ multiplex PCR; TCRdb has only the in-frame clones, and not every one. The sample has over 200,000 clones, approximately 83% seen once. Material: peripheral blood. Receptor source: a woman in her twenties or thirties who had recovered from COVID-19.

The chain couples TRBV30 to TRBJ2-5; possibly TRBD1 for D (5 bases). V was cut by 0 bases and J by 1 base, with 12 bases left in between. The CDR3 contains 15 residues. The germline CDR1 and CDR2 sequences are GTSNPN and SVGIG (reference sequence). Here the CDR3 reads CAWSVFVTAQETQYF. The CDR3 DNA reads as TGTGCCTGGAGTGTATTTGTGACAGCCCAAGAGACCCAGTACTTC.

The V call is TRBV7-2, the J call TRBJ1-1, with D possibly matching TRBD1 (5 bases). The V gene's germline CDR1 is SGHTA and CDR2 FQGNSA. This CDR3 contains 15 residues. Trimming shortened V by 0 bases and J by 0 bases, and 8 bases separated the two germline ends. Here the CDR3 reads CASSLAGTLNTEAFF. The CDR3 region has the DNA TGTGCCAGCAGCTTAGCAGGGACTCTGAACACTGAAGCTTTCTTT.

This clone was seen only once. The V and J genes are TRBV19 and TRBJ2-7; 7 bases agree with TRBD1. The junction had 3 bases not matched to a gene; V was cut back by 6 bases and J by 1 base. Germline V gives CDR1 LNHDA, CDR2 SQIVND (reference sequence). The CDR3 spans 13 residues. CDR3 sequence (DNA): TGTGCCAGTAGCCGGGACAGTTCCTACGAGCAGTACTTC. It yields the protein CASSRDSSYEQYF.

V usage is TRBV5-1 and J usage is TRBJ2-5, with 8 bases identical to TRBD1. The CDR3 is made up of 15 amino acids. In germline, CDR1 is SGHRS, CDR2 YFSETQ. The ends lost 6 bases at V and 4 bases at J; junction bases unmatched: 11. The DNA of the CDR3 is TGCGCCAGCAACCTCGGACAGGGTTCTTCAGAGACCCAGTACTTC. The encoded protein is CASNLGQGSSETQYF.

This clone came up once. This rearrangement joins TRBV2 to TRBJ2-1; 9 bases fit TRBD1. Germline V gene sequence: CDR1 SNHLY, CDR2 FYNNEI. The CDR3 length is 16 residues. V was pared by 10 bases and J by 7 bases, with 17 bases of the junction left unmatched. CDR3 region: CAIPWGRTGVGNEQFF. The CDR3 nucleotides read TGTGCCATCCCGTGGGGGAGGACAGGGGTGGGAAATGAGCAGTTCTTC.

The chain joins TRBV4-3 to TRBJ1-6; 8 bases are shared with TRBD1. Germline trimming cut 0 bases from V and 13 bases from J; bases unmatched to any gene: 8. The CDR3 is made up of 15 amino acids. Germline V gene lookup returns CDR1 LGHNA and CDR2 YSLEER. The CDR3 region is CASSQEHRGSWPLHF. The CDR3 DNA reads TGCGCCAGCAGCCAAGAACACAGGGGGTCCTGGCCCCTCCACTTT.

The chain recombines TRBV19 with TRBJ2-1, with 7 nucleotides matching TRBD1. Germline trimming cut 0 bases from V and 7 bases from J; bases unmatched to any gene: 6. The length of the CDR3 is 15 residues. Per the germline V gene, CDR1 is LNHDA and CDR2 is SQIVND (reference sequence). CDR3 DNA sequence: TGTGCCAGTAGTATAGAGGGGACAGACGCTAATGAGCAGTTCTTC. Translation: CASSIEGTDANEQFF.

J is TRBJ1-1 and V is TRBV7-2; the D is unclear. The germline V gene encodes CDR1 SGHTA and CDR2 FQGNSA. The length of the CDR3 is 17 residues. V lost 1 base to trimming and J lost 5 bases, with 20 bases between them. The CDR3 DNA follows: TGTGCCAGCAGCTTAGTTTTTTCCCCTTCTAGAGGGACTGAAGCTTTCTTT. The encoded protein is CASSLVFSPSRGTEAFF.

The V call is TRBV18, the J call TRBJ1-2; 8 nucleotides align to TRBD1. The ends lost 4 bases at V and 4 bases at J; junction bases unmatched: 5. Germline lookup yields CDR1 KGHSH and CDR2 LQKENI. This CDR3 has 14 amino acids. The CDR3 sequence is CASSRDGTGYGYTF. In DNA, the CDR3 is TGTGCCAGCTCACGCGATGGGACAGGCTATGGCTACACCTTC.

The rearrangement links TRBV19 to TRBJ2-5, with TRBD1 matching 8 bases. The germline V gene has CDR1 LNHDA and CDR2 SQIVND (reference sequence). J gave up 7 bases and V 5 bases, and 12 bases lay outside the gene matches. The CDR3 has 15 residues. The CDR3 here is CASSPDRVVGGTQYF. The CDR3 DNA follows: TGTGCCAGTAGTCCGGACAGGGTGGTCGGCGGGACCCAGTACTTC.